This TCR beta chain emerged from a study of CD8 T cells in ankylosing spondylitis. Study-level results: Earlier literature documents some of the motif variants in reactive arthritis synovial fluid and blood. Disease-linked clones had a CD8+ phenotype and relatively low frequency in peripheral blood. Matched synovial fluid from ankylosing spondylitis patients was reported to be enriched for disease-linked clones. About 8 highly homologous variants made up a TCR beta motif, and this motif appeared characteristic of ankylosing spondylitis blood.

Quantitative 5'-RACE with molecular barcodes was used to make the TCR beta libraries. TCRdb re-derived calls from the 5' RACE reads in MiXCR, one entry per CDR3 protein. The repertoire consists of 700,000 or so distinct CDR3 sequences, with over 15% occurring once and the leading ten covering 15% to 20%. Comment on this clonotype: Its antigen remains unidentified.

What was sequenced was blood, either unsorted or a sorted T cell fraction (not recorded which). The TCR was taken from a male donor with ankylosing spondylitis.

CDR3 in amino acids: CASSYSPKGGNEQFF. The CDR3 DNA reads as TGTGCCAGCAGTTACTCTCCCAAGGGGGGGAATGAGCAGTTCTTC. V gene TRBV6-2 or TRBV6-3 combines with J gene TRBJ2-1, with D maybe TRBD2 (7 bases). The germline gives CDR1 MNHEY, CDR2 SVGEGT. Trimming shortened V by 0 bases and J by 7 bases, and 13 bases separated the two germline ends. The CDR3 sequence is 15 residues long.